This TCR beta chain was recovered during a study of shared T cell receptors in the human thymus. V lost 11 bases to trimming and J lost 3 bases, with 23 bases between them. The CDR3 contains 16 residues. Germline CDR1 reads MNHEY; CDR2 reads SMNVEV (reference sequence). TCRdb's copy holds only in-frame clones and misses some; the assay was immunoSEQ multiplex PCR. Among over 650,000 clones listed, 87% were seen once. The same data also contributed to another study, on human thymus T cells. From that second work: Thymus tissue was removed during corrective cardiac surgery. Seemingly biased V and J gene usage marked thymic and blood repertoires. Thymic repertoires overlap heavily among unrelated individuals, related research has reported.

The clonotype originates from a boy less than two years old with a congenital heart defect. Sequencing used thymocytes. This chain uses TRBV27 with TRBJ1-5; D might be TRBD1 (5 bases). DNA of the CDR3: TGTGCCGCAGATTCCTCGACAGCATTTCACAATCAGCCCCAGCATTTT. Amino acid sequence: CAADSSTAFHNQPQHF.